These 21 T cell receptor beta chains were all obtained from the same sample, sequenced in a study of blood T cell repertoires in COVID-19. Assay used: immunoSEQ multiplex PCR; TCRdb lists only in-frame clones, some missing. The sample contains 180,000 or so clones, about three quarters of which appear only once. What was sequenced was peripheral blood. Receptor source: a woman at least 80 years old with COVID-19, enrolled during active disease.

The genes are TRBV7-9 and TRBJ2-7; D might be TRBD2 (5 bases). Germline V gene lookup returns CDR1 SEHNR and CDR2 FQNEAQ (reference sequence). V lost 2 bases and J 7 bases, leaving 12 bases between the germline ends. This CDR3 has 13 amino acids. DNA for the CDR3: TGTGCCAGCAGCTTATCCGGGGTTGGGGAGCAGTACTTC. Its translation: CASSLSGVGEQYF.

This sequence joins TRBV24-1 and TRBJ2-3; 13 nucleotides line up with TRBD2. The germline CDR1 and CDR2 sequences are KGHDR and SFDVKD. This CDR3 comprises 17 residues. J gave up 2 bases and V 4 bases, and 5 bases lay outside the gene matches. In nucleotides, the CDR3 is TGTGCCACCAGTGACCGGACTAGCGGGGGATTCACAGATACGCAGTATTTT. Amino acids: CATSDRTSGGFTDTQYF.

The chain is built from TRBV5-5 and TRBJ2-3; D perhaps matches TRBD2 (6 bases). Per germline, CDR1 SGHKS and CDR2 YYEKEE (reference sequence). This CDR3 is built from 15 residues. V was pared by 2 bases and J by 2 bases, with 12 bases between. The CDR3 spells CASSFGGSYTDTQYF. CDR3 coding DNA: TGTGCCAGCAGCTTTGGGGGGTCCTACACAGATACGCAGTATTTT.

This rearrangement joins TRBV6-1 to TRBJ1-2; D perhaps matches TRBD1 (5 bases). V was clipped by 2 bases and J by 4 bases, with 8 bases between them. Germline lookup yields CDR1 MNHNS and CDR2 SASEGT. There are 13 residues in the CDR3. In nucleotides, the CDR3 is TGTGCCAGCAGTGAACAGGGTATCTATGGCTACACCTTC. This encodes CASSEQGIYGYTF.

The genes are TRBV2 and TRBJ2-7; 7 nucleotides agree with TRBD1. This CDR3 region has 14 residues. CDR1 and CDR2 (germline): SNHLY, FYNNEI. With 7 bases clipped from V and 2 bases from J, the junction kept 8 bases outside the gene matches. The DNA for the CDR3 is TGTGCCAGCAAGTCCGGGACAGCCACCTACGAGCAGTACTTC. Protein: CASKSGTATYEQYF.

V and J are TRBV3-1 (or the pseudogene TRBV3-2) and TRBJ1-6, with D hard to call. The CDR3 is 13 residues long. Between the trimmed V and J ends, which lost 1 base and 8 bases, there was a span of 6 bases. Germline CDR1 and CDR2: LGHDT and YNNKEL (reference sequence). CDR3 residues: CASSQAFDSPLHF. In DNA, the CDR3 is TGTGCCAGCAGCCAAGCGTTCGATTCACCCCTCCACTTT.

The CDR3 protein is CASSSRNIYRSSYNEQFF. The CDR3 region has the DNA TGTGCCAGCAGCTCGCGGAACATCTATAGGAGCTCCTACAATGAGCAGTTCTTC. This chain uses TRBV7-2 with TRBJ2-1; no clear D. V lost 4 bases to trimming and J lost 0 bases, with 19 bases between them. The CDR3 has 18 amino acids. CDR1 and CDR2 (germline): SGHTA, FQGNSA.

This chain links TRBV5-8 with TRBJ2-1; TRBD2 aligns across 15 bases. CDR3 length: 19 residues. Per germline, CDR1 SGHTS and CDR2 YDEGEE. The J segment lost 1 base and the V segment lost 4 bases, leaving 9 bases of the junction unmatched. CDR3 region: CASSGRTSGGALSYNEQFF. CDR3 in DNA: TGTGCCAGCAGCGGGCGGACTAGCGGGGGGGCACTATCCTACAATGAGCAGTTCTTC.

This clone has only a few counts. This chain links TRBV29-1 with TRBJ1-1, with D possibly TRBD1 on 5 matching bases. This CDR3 region has 13 residues. The V gene's germline CDR1 is SQVTM and CDR2 ANQGSEA. The ends were cut back, 6 bases at V and 4 bases at J, with 15 bases in the middle. CDR3 sequence (DNA): TGCAGCGTAGACAGATCAGGGTCCACTGAAGCTTTCTTT. It encodes CSVDRSGSTEAFF.

The genes are TRBV4-3 and TRBJ2-3; the match to TRBD2 covers 7 bases. V trimming: 0 bases; J trimming: 5 bases; junction bases outside the gene matches: 8. CDR1 and CDR2 from the germline V gene are LGHNA and YSLEER. This CDR3 contains 16 residues. The CDR3 spells CASSQDRGVLGDTQYF. CDR3 coding DNA: TGCGCCAGCAGCCAAGACCGGGGGGTTTTGGGAGATACGCAGTATTTT.

V is TRBV27 and J is TRBJ1-1; no clear D. Germline CDR1 reads MNHEY; CDR2 reads SMNVEV (reference sequence). V lost 8 bases and J lost 7, with 14 bases in between. The CDR3 loop spans 12 amino acids. The CDR3 sequence is CASGYQAFEAFF. The CDR3 nucleotides are TGTGCCAGCGGGTATCAGGCCTTTGAAGCTTTCTTT.

The chain links TRBV11-2 to TRBJ2-2; 8 bases are a match to TRBD2. V lost 0 bases to trimming and J lost 7 bases; unmatched junction nucleotides: 10. The CDR3 is 17 residues long. Germline V gene data show CDR1 as SGHAT and CDR2 as FQNNGV. CDR3 protein: CASSLDGSGGVIGELFF. The CDR3 region has the DNA TGTGCCAGCAGCTTAGATGGAAGCGGGGGTGTTATCGGGGAGCTGTTTTTT.

This clone showed up just a few times. The genes are TRBV7-9 and TRBJ2-6; tentative D call: TRBD1 (5 bases). V gave up 3 bases and J gave up 1 base, with 10 bases separating them. The CDR3 length is 16 residues. Germline V gives CDR1 SEHNR, CDR2 FQNEAQ (reference sequence). The CDR3 sequence: CASSFPPGSGANVLTF. The DNA for the CDR3 is TGTGCCAGCAGCTTCCCCCCAGGGTCTGGGGCCAACGTCCTGACTTTC.

The V and J genes are TRBV27 and TRBJ1-5, with a weak D call TRBD1 (6 bases). Trimming pared 3 bases from V and 2 bases from J, leaving 8 bases between. The CDR3 covers 14 residues. From germline, CDR1 is MNHEY and CDR2 SMNVEV (reference sequence). The CDR3 nucleotides read TGTGCCAGCAGTTTGCAGGGGCGCAATCAGCCCCAGCATTTT. This gives the protein CASSLQGRNQPQHF.

The chain joins TRBV5-1 to TRBJ2-2, with TRBD1 matching over 7 bases. The J segment lost 5 bases and the V segment lost 4 bases, leaving 5 bases of the junction unmatched. Germline CDR1 is SGHRS and CDR2 is YFSETQ. This CDR3 has 14 residues. CDR3 amino acids: CASSGDSLTGELFF. DNA for the CDR3: TGCGCCAGCAGCGGGGACAGTCTTACCGGGGAGCTGTTTTTT.

This chain links TRBV21-1 with TRBJ1-3. TRBV21-1 corresponds to a pseudogene. This CDR3 is 13 amino acids long. For the CDR3, the DNA is TGTGCCAGCAGCACCGCGGATGGAAACACCATATATTTT. Its protein product is CASSTADGNTIYF.

The rearrangement links TRBV5-1 to TRBJ2-7; 8 nucleotides match TRBD1. With V trimmed by 0 bases and J by 4 bases, 9 bases remained unmatched. Germline V gives CDR1 SGHRS, CDR2 YFSETQ. The CDR3 loop spans 16 amino acids. CDR3 bases: TGCGCCAGCAGCTTGGCCGCGGCAGGGGGCGCGTACGAGCAGTACTTC. Translated, it gives CASSLAAAGGAYEQYF.

The rearrangement links TRBV28 to TRBJ2-1; D gene unclear. The CDR3 is made up of 15 amino acids. Germline assignment: CDR1 MDHEN and CDR2 SYDVKM. V lost 2 bases to trimming and J lost 5 bases, with 13 bases between them. The CDR3 reads CASSLMAAHHNEQFF. The CDR3 DNA sequence: TGTGCCAGCAGTTTAATGGCGGCTCACCACAATGAGCAGTTCTTC.

This chain connects TRBV6-5 to TRBJ1-2, with 9 bases aligning to TRBD1. V trimming: 5 bases; J trimming: 5 bases; junction bases outside the gene matches: 3. Germline V gives CDR1 MNHEY, CDR2 SVGAGI. This CDR3 comprises 13 residues. The CDR3 here is CASSTGQGYGYTF. The CDR3 DNA is TGTGCCAGCAGTACCGGACAGGGGTATGGCTACACCTTC.

This clone has only a few counts. The V gene is TRBV5-1, the J gene TRBJ2-3; 10 bases match TRBD2. This CDR3 is built from 15 residues. V was clipped by 1 base and J by 4 bases; unmatched bases: 3. Per germline, CDR1 SGHRS and CDR2 YFSETQ. For the CDR3, the DNA is TGCGCCAGCAGCTTGCGTCTAGCGGGGGCAGATACGCAGTATTTT. Translated, it gives CASSLRLAGADTQYF.

The chain links TRBV28 to TRBJ2-7; TRBD2 is a possible D gene (5 bases). The CDR3 length is 12 residues. Germline CDR1 is MDHEN and CDR2 is SYDVKM. Trimming shortened V by 4 bases and J by 5 bases, and 9 bases separated the two germline ends. The CDR3 sequence is CASSSGIHEQYF. CDR3 in DNA: TGTGCCAGCAGTTCGGGGATCCACGAGCAGTACTTC.